Given below is one T cell receptor (beta chain) in context. Arm-PCR with iRepertoire HTBI primers amplified the CDR3 regions for these TCR beta libraries. TCRdb recomputed calls from the multiplex PCR reads with MiXCR, one row per CDR3 protein. The sample shows fewer than 550,000 distinct CDR3 sequences, 16% of them seen only once. Germline V gene lookup returns CDR1 MNHEY and CDR2 SMNVEV (reference sequence). The V gene lost 5 bases and the J gene lost 3 bases, with 14 bases spanning the gap. The CDR3 is made up of 14 amino acids. The data belong to a study of regulatory T cells in long-lasting Graves disease. Study-level background: Newly diagnosed Graves' patients had taken antithyroid drugs under 3 months.

Time point of the sample: newly diagnosed GD, antithyroid drugs for less than 3 months. Extracted RNA from PBMCs served as the source of the TCR library. These data were likewise used in another study, on T cells in Graves' hyperthyroidism and ophthalmopathy.

The V call is TRBV27, the J call TRBJ2-7; D call uncertain. Sample: peripheral blood mononuclear cells (PBMCs), taken at new diagnosis, from a patient treated with antithyroid drugs. This TCR came from a woman aged 35-60 years with Graves disease. The chain's CDR3 is CASSPLSSYYEQYF. Written as DNA, the CDR3 is TGTGCCAGCAGTCCCCTGAGCTCCTACTACGAGCAGTACTTC.